This is a list of T cell receptor beta chains from one sample in a study of regulatory T cells in long-lasting Graves disease. TCRdb reanalysed the multiplex PCR reads using MiXCR and keeps one entry per CDR3 protein. The sample lists under 400,000 distinct CDR3 sequences, 15% to 20% occurring once. This sample also appeared in a second study, on T cells in Graves' hyperthyroidism and ophthalmopathy.

The sequencing here drew on peripheral blood mononuclear cells (PBMCs), taken at new diagnosis, from a patient treated with antithyroid drugs. The origin of the receptors is a man aged 40-49 years with Graves disease. Both conserved end residues are part of each CDR3. The D gene is left open where the match is weak. Size is stated for part of the rows, as once, few or many counts, or as a class when the clone is expanded.

len	j_gene	d_gene	abundance	v_gene	CDR3nt	CDR3aa
19	TRBJ2-1	TRBD2	few	TRBV7-3	TGTGCCAGCAGCTTAAGAGCCGCTAGCGGGTCCGGGGGCCACAATGAGCAGTTCTTC	CASSLRAASGSGGHNEQFF
15	TRBJ2-5	TRBD2	many	TRBV6-5	TGTGCCAGCAGTTCCGGGACTAGCGGCGGAAAGACCCAGTACTTC	CASSSGTSGGKTQYF
15	TRBJ2-1	.	many	TRBV10-3	TGTGCCATCAAGGCGAGCAGGGCGTTCAGCGATGAGCAGTTCTTC	CAIKASRAFSDEQFF
15	TRBJ2-1	.	.	TRBV7-3	TGTGCCAGCAGCTTACGCGACAGAACCTACAATGAGCAGTTCTTC	CASSLRDRTYNEQFF
15	TRBJ2-7	.	few	TRBV6-2/TRBV6-3	TGTGCCAGCAGTGGGGGAAGAGTTCCATTCTACGAGCAGTACTTC	CASSGGRVPFYEQYF
14	TRBJ1-1	.	many	TRBV4-2	TGTGCCAGCAGCCAAGAGGCGGGGTGGGCTGAAGCTTTCTTT	CASSQEAGWAEAFF
15	TRBJ2-7	.	few	TRBV11-3	TGTGCCAGCAGTCCAGGGGGGAGGTTTGTCCCCGAGCAGTACTTC	CASSPGGRFVPEQYF
13	TRBJ1-4	.	few	TRBV29-1	TGCAGCGCCATGGGGGCAACTAATGAAAAACTGTTTTTT	CSAMGATNEKLFF
12	TRBJ1-5	.	many	TRBV7-9	TGTGCCAGCAGCTTAGGAGTTCAGCCCCAGCATTTT	CASSLGVQPQHF
11	TRBJ2-3	.	few	TRBV20-1	TGCAGTGCTAGAGATCGCCCTCCGGAATATTTT	CSARDRPPEYF
13	TRBJ2-7	TRBD1	.	TRBV18	TGTGCCAGCTCACCAGGACAGGGAACCGAGCAGTACTTC	CASSPGQGTEQYF
13	TRBJ2-1	TRBD2	.	TRBV24-1	TGTGCCACCAGTGATAGGACTAGCGGGGAGCAGTTCTTC	CATSDRTSGEQFF
15	TRBJ2-2	TRBD1	many	TRBV9	TGTGCCAGCAGCGGGGGACAGGGAACCCTCGGGGAGCTGTTTTTT	CASSGGQGTLGELFF
16	TRBJ2-3	TRBD2	.	TRBV2	TGTGCCAGCCTGGGCGGGGGGGTGTCGGGTACAGATACGCAGTATTTT	CASLGGGVSGTDTQYF
16	TRBJ2-1	.	few	TRBV10-2	TGCGCCAGCAGTGAGTCGTGGGGGACCAACTACAATGAGCAGTTCTTC	CASSESWGTNYNEQFF
11	TRBJ2-1	.	.	TRBV28	TGTGCCAGCAGTCAATACAGGGAGCAGTTCTTC	CASSQYREQFF
15	TRBJ1-5	.	many	TRBV28	TGTGCCAGCAGAGAAGGAGGGGGGAGCAATCAGCCCCAGCATTTT	CASREGGGSNQPQHF
16	TRBJ2-3	TRBD2	many	TRBV2	TGTGCCAGCAGTGCCGAAACTAGCGGGGGAGTAGATACGCAGTATTTT	CASSAETSGGVDTQYF
15	TRBJ2-7	TRBD2	many	TRBV28	TGTGCCAGCACCCGTAGCGGGGGGGAGACCTATGAGCAGTACTTC	CASTRSGGETYEQYF
15	TRBJ1-4	.	many	TRBV24-1	TGTGCCACCAGTGAGGATTGGACAGCTAATGAAAAACTGTTTTTT	CATSEDWTANEKLFF
15	TRBJ1-5	.	.	TRBV27	TGTGCCAGCAGTGACTACTATACGATAGATCAGCCCCAGCGTTTT	CASSDYYTIDQPQRF
13	TRBJ1-2	.	.	TRBV15	TGTGCCACCAGCGGACGACTTGACTATGGCTACACCTTC	CATSGRLDYGYTF
13	TRBJ2-4	TRBD1	few	TRBV19	TGTGCCAGTTGGGACAGGGGGCGAGACATTCAGTACTTC	CASWDRGRDIQYF
15	TRBJ1-4	.	.	TRBV15	TGTGCCACCAGCGGGCATACGGCAACTAATGAAAAACTGTTTTTT	CATSGHTATNEKLFF
12	TRBJ1-2	.	many	TRBV28	TGTGCCACCGGGCCTCTCGGGTATGGCTACACCTTC	CATGPLGYGYTF
16	TRBJ2-1	.	many	TRBV18	TGTGCCAGCTCACCCCCGCGGAAAAGCTCCTACAATGAGCAGTTCTTC	CASSPPRKSSYNEQFF
14	TRBJ2-3	.	many	TRBV2	TGTGCCAGCAGTGATGAGGGGCCCCCGGATACGCAGTATTTT	CASSDEGPPDTQYF